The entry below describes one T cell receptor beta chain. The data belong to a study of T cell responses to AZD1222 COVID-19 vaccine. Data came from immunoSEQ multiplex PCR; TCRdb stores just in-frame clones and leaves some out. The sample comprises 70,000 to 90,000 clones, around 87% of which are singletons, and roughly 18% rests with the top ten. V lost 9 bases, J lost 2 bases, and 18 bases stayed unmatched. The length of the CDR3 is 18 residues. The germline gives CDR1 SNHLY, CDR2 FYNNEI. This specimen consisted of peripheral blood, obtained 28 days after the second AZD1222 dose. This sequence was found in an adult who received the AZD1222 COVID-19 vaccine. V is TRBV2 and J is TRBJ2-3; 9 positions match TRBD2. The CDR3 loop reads CASRKGGLAGRFTDTQYF. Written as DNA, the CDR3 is TGTGCCAGTCGCAAAGGGGGCCTAGCGGGGAGGTTCACAGATACGCAGTATTTT.